Described below is a single T cell receptor (beta chain) sequence and its context. The sample belongs to a study of blood T cell repertoires in COVID-19. Study information: Both acute and convalescent COVID-19 samples were obtained from the United States, Italy and Spain. The cDNA or gDNA used as material had been derived from T cells, B-cell-depleted T cells, or PBMCs.

Participants reported their clinical history, and cohort assignment relied on those reports. Recovered participants had two consecutive negative NP/OP PCR tests, healthcare professional clearance, or symptom resolution. Method: immunoSEQ multiplex PCR; TCRdb's copy keeps in-frame clones and lacks some. This table holds around 240,000 clones, approximately 83% found once. This CDR3 is built from 15 residues. Germline CDR1 and CDR2: MDHEN and SYDVKM. V lost 5 bases and J lost 0, with 11 bases in between. The source of this sequence is a woman aged 50 to 60 who had recovered from COVID-19. Input material: PBMCs or T cells enriched from blood (not recorded which). This chain joins TRBV28 and TRBJ1-3, with TRBD1 as a possible D gene (6 bases). CDR3 in amino acids: CASSTGFISGNTIYF. CDR3 nucleotides: TGTGCCAGCAGTACAGGGTTCATCTCTGGAAACACCATATATTTT.